This T cell receptor beta chain originates from a study of cytomegalovirus exposure and HLA in healthy donors (dated by TCRdb to the late 2010s). Study-wide context: An earlier analysis of roughly 500 of the donors reported 276 Gb of sequence data and 117 million unique TCR beta sequences obtained from 150 million to 200 million T cells. Every repertoire in the discovery cohort had been generated on one and the same sequencing platform. Typing coverage varied by locus: 629-630 donors for A, B, C, DRB1 and DQB1; under 550 for DQA1; approximately 610 for DPA1; approximately 470 for DPB1. The study profiled the T cell repertoires of about 640 subjects by immunosequencing and related them to cytomegalovirus serostatus. In the later analysis, no new phenotypic data were used to find candidate immune exposures; instead, reliance was placed on TCR beta sequences and their occurrence across donors. Across some 400 genotyped donors of the cohort, an average of about 220,000 unique TCR beta nucleotide sequences per donor were sequenced, and around 19% of those sequences were non-productive. Of the roughly 430 genotyped donors, 65% to 90% fell in the genetic ancestry cluster associated with self-reported Caucasian donors. Roughly five DR-DQ haplotypes were treated as single units for association and clustering because of strong linkage in the cohort. Approximately 330 gigabases of sequencing data and around 80 million unique TCR sequences made up an early release that covered approximately 620 HLA-typed donors. Donor age, sex, ethnicity and CMV serostatus were compiled alongside the repertoire data. In addition to the first cohort of approximately 650 subjects, a separate validation cohort of around 110 different subjects was used. In a later analysis, previously published TCR beta repertoires from 666 donors were re-analyzed and high-resolution HLA genotyping was added so that TCR occurrence patterns could be studied. In a later genetic analysis, genome-wide SNP genotypes for about 65% of the 666 donors were used, and that subset was treated as a discovery cohort. Class I and class II HLA loci were covered by the typing at four-digit resolution. The aim of the study was to test whether cataloging public T cell receptors could identify signatures of past pathogen exposure. An earlier analysis of 587 of the donors applied high-throughput TCR beta sequencing to assess whether each TCR beta V gene segment acted as functional or pseudogenic. High-throughput TCR immunosequencing, statistical association of individual TCRs with disease status, and machine learning were combined to predict cytomegalovirus infection status.

This clone was observed a single time. Its antigen has not been determined. No base qualities exist here, and no much larger clone lies one base off it. The germline V gene (reference sequence) gives CDR1 as SEHNR and CDR2 as FQNEAQ. Trimming at the junction amounts to 6 bases on V and 4 bases on J, and the germline ends lie 16 bases apart. Inclusive of the bounding cysteine and phenylalanine, the CDR3 is 14 residues long. Kept here is only the CDR3 DNA, which spans 42 bases and is read in frame from base 1. The research as a whole found: Assigning TCR associations to individual alleles was difficult when HLA alleles, especially DR and DQ, strongly co-occurred. Cytomegalovirus status was reported to be diagnosed by the classifier with high specificity and sensitivity in both the original and validation cohorts. According to the authors, the approach could potentially be generalized to other disease states and immunological phenotypes. In an earlier analysis of under 600 of the donors, most TCR beta V segments were observed in productive rearrangements about 87% or about 30% of the time, broadly matching IMGT annotations. In a later analysis, the rate of TCR association differed among HLA loci, with DRB1 alleles having the most associated TCRs and HLA-C alleles having the fewest. For the cohort, immune exposure information was limited to CMV serostatus. In the study, 164 TCR beta chains were listed as associated with cytomegalovirus. Because the 87-base-pair reads could not distinguish some IMGT-functional V segments, including TRBV6-2 and TRBV6-3, those segments were excluded. A later genetic analysis associated a missense DCLRE1C variant with V-gene and J-gene trimming of TCR beta chains, and an independent cohort replicated the association. The presence/absence analyses assumed that sequencing depth was roughly uniform across donors, and that assumption may not be true. Specific HLA alleles were associated with 15,000 to 20,000 TCR beta sequences at a false discovery rate of 0.05 in a later analysis. A later analysis found that most CMV-associated TCR beta chains appeared HLA-restricted, with HLA associations seemingly driven largely by CMV exposure. A further reported finding was that TCR beta sequences accurately predicted the HLA-A and HLA-B alleles for most subjects in the first cohort. Over 15 rarely observed V segments, including chromosome 9 orphons, were excluded from the earlier analysis of a few hundred of the donors because counts were too low. Linkage disequilibrium might explain the correlated functional status among segregating V segments, but an unknown experimental factor could not be ruled out. Across donors, most TCR sequences were observed very rarely, whereas some public TCRs were present in many individuals. In a later analysis, HLA-associated TCR beta chains were found to be more clonally expanded and to have lower generation probabilities than equally common non-associated chains. According to a later analysis, parvovirus B19, influenza, CMV and Epstein-Barr virus appeared linked to several top co-occurrence clusters. In vitro tests confirmed that three of the cytomegalovirus-associated TCR beta chains recognize cytomegalovirus antigens. The cohort was sequenced for TCR beta chains only, and without alpha or paired-chain data the features that could be detected were limited. A group of highly shared sequence variants was considered likely to be a technical artifact of the sequencing pipeline. Because HLA typing was unavailable for some donors at each locus, only the typed subset was used in association tests. According to a later genetic analysis, donors in an Asian-associated ancestry cluster had fewer N-insertions in productive TCRs than the approximately 630-donor mean.

In total, 666 healthy bone marrow donors made up the cohort. Cohort members were all nominally healthy when sampled, although unrecorded immune exposures were likely present. The donor tested CMV seronegative and was one of the 352 seronegative cohort members. A peripheral blood sample was collected from each donor, and TCR beta sequencing was performed on peripheral blood mononuclear cells. The Qiagen DNeasy Blood Extraction Kit was used to extract genomic DNA from the blood cell samples. The library was made by the immunoSEQ multiplex PCR assay. For the multiplex PCR, a mixture combining 60 forward primers for TCR Vbeta segments and 13 reverse primers for TCR Jbeta segments was used. The CDR3 region of rearranged TCR beta genes was amplified from genomic DNA by a multiplex PCR assay. Amplified TCR beta libraries were sequenced as 87-base-pair reads on the Illumina HiSeq System. In the original analysis: A later analysis tallied about 77 million unique TCR beta chains across the 666 repertoires, and around 12 million of those chains were shared by two or more donors. To remove PCR and sequencing errors, raw reads were error-corrected and collapsed into unique sequences using a nearest-neighbor algorithm that merged closely related sequences. To assign V, D and J gene segments, CDR3 sequences were aligned to IMGT reference sequences. For a sequence to be retained, at least a six-nucleotide match to both a V gene segment and a J gene segment was required. Rearrangements were classified as productive when the CDR3 lacked stop codons and remained in frame with V and J, and all other rearrangements were classified as non-productive. Following IMGT convention, CDR3 was defined as the stretch from the second conserved V-encoded cysteine up to the conserved J-encoded phenylalanine. The earlier analysis of about 590 of the donors excluded sequences that lacked an unambiguous match to a single V gene segment. In an earlier analysis of approximately 550 of the donors, V segments were called functional above 56.7% productive rearrangements and were called segregating when the between-donor standard deviation exceeded 5%. A statistical classification framework was developed to diagnose cytomegalovirus status using the catalog of TCR beta chain sequences. In a later analysis, TCR nucleotide sequences were compared against IMGT/GENE-DB human TR gene sequences so that V and J genes could be assigned. The TCRdist pipeline was used in a later analysis to assign CDR3 sequences and most-parsimonious VDJ recombination scenarios. A later analysis defined each TCR beta chain by its CDR3 amino acid sequence plus V-gene family, and excluded reads lacking a unique V-gene family. A later analysis removed 600 or so highly shared, low-generation-probability nucleotide sequences to deal with suspected cross-contamination and a sequencing artifact. A later analysis calculated a clonal expansion index for each public chain from normalized within-repertoire ranks of inferred template counts. In a later analysis, generation probabilities were computed with a VDJ recombination model fitted to out-of-frame rearrangements, and the resulting probabilities were checked against IGoR. Hypergeometric tests were used in a later analysis to score TCR-TCR, TCR-HLA and TCR-CMV co-occurrence, with a repertoire-size bias correction applied to the TCR pairs. A later analysis estimated false discovery rates by permuting HLA or CMV assignments 20 times. In a later analysis, co-occurring TCRs were grouped with DBSCAN, and TCRdist sequence similarity was added when clustering was performed within HLA-allele-positive subsets. Co-occurrence clustering excluded repertoires with fewer than 30,000 or more than 120,000 public chains, plus five with anomalous nucleotide sharing. As stored in TCRdb, this immuneACCESS dataset retains in-frame rearrangements with V and J assigned. A fraction of the clones does not appear; measured against another copy, unresolved V genes explain less than half of the discrepancy, and the remainder lacks a known reason. The V and J calls and clone size were taken over from that table, and D and trimming were inferred from the DNA. Here the sample has approximately 160,000 clones; more than 65% occur a single time. The ten largest make up around 1.6% of the sample.

This TCR came from a woman between 25 and 40 years old in good health and CMV-seronegative. Material: PBMCs. The chain joins TRBV7-9 to TRBJ2-7; the D segment could be TRBD2, given 6 matching bases. The CDR3 protein: CASRDSAGIYEQYF. Read as DNA, the sequence is TGTGCCAGCAGGGACTCTGCGGGGATTTACGAGCAGTACTTC. Beyond the CDR3, the reference TRBV7-9 and TRBJ2-7 genes provide the residues; the full variable domain reads: DTGVSQNPRHKITKRGQNVTFRCDPISEHNRLYWYRQTLGQGPEFLTYFQNEAQLEKSRLLSDRFSAERPKGSFSTLEIQRTEQGDSAMYLCASRDSAGIYEQYFGPGTRLTVT.